This T cell receptor (beta chain) was sequenced for a study of vaccination and CD4 T cells after COVID-19. Study-level background: At a median around 72 days (range 14 to 241) after dose two, post-vaccine samples were obtained.

The CDR3 has 13 amino acids. V shed 5 bases and J shed 7 bases, with 12 bases lying between them. Germline V gene sequence: CDR1 LNHDA, CDR2 SQIVND (reference sequence). The Oncomine TCR Beta short-read assay was applied to DNA of cultured CD4+ T cells. TCRdb reprocessed the PCR reads with MiXCR, giving one entry per CDR3 protein. The sample records 14,000 to 15,000 distinct CDR3 sequences, around 48% being singletons. About this clonotype: What it binds is unknown.

This sample's treatment: roughly 11-day PBMC culture with coronavirus spike peptide pools or control peptides (ViraFEST assay). V is TRBV19 and J is TRBJ2-1; weak D call: TRBD2 (5 bases). The receptor was isolated from a human donor who had recovered from COVID-19. The specimen was CD4+ T cells from blood, cultured in vitro. The CDR3 protein is CASSLPGRNEQFF. The CDR3, as DNA: TGTGCCAGTAGTCTCCCGGGAAGGAATGAGCAGTTCTTC. Full variable domain (remainder filled in from reference TRBV19 and TRBJ2-1): DGGITQSPKYLFRKEGQNVTLSCEQNLNHDAMYWYRQDPGQGLRLIYYSQIVNDFQKGDIAEGYSVSREKKESFPLTVTSAQKNPTAFYLCASSLPGRNEQFFGPGTRLTVL.